The 26 T cell receptor beta chains in this list originate from one sample, sequenced in a study of cytomegalovirus exposure and HLA in healthy donors (dated by TCRdb to between 2016 and 2019). The receptor library was made with the immunoSEQ multiplex PCR assay. For the multiplex PCR, a mixture combining 60 forward primers for TCR Vbeta segments and 13 reverse primers for TCR Jbeta segments was used. In TCRdb, the immuneACCESS table is reduced to in-frame sequences with V and J assigned. These tables do not hold every clone; where another copy was compared, an unresolved V gene accounts for under half, and the others remain unexplained. The table for this sample lists fewer than 200,000 clones; around 67% of them were counted only once. The ten largest clones add up to around 4% of the sample. The sample consisted of PBMCs. These TCRs come from a woman younger than 30 in good health and CMV-seropositive.

In its sample, this clone was seen once. The chain recombines TRBV9 with TRBJ2-1; 9 nucleotides agree with TRBD2. The junction had 3 bases not matched to a gene; V was cut back by 3 bases and J by 2 bases. Germline lookup yields CDR1 SGDLS and CDR2 YYNGEE. This CDR3 spans 15 amino acids. As DNA, the CDR3 is TGTGCCAGCAGCGGTAGCGGGAGCGCCTACAATGAGCAGTTCTTC. Residues: CASSGSGSAYNEQFF.

The count of this clone is one. The same CDR3 arises from other DNA sequences in this sample as well. V and J are TRBV29-1 and TRBJ1-2; D is ambiguous. Looked up from germline, CDR1 is SQVTM and CDR2 is ANQGSEA. With 6 bases removed from V and 8 bases from J, the gap between germline ends came to 25 bases. This CDR3 comprises 15 residues. CDR3 DNA: TGCAGCGTCGAGGGCAGGCAAGGGCGCTTTCAGGGCTACACCTTC. Its protein product is CSVEGRQGRFQGYTF.

V gene TRBV30 combines with J gene TRBJ2-5, with 9 bases matching TRBD1. V shed 5 bases, J shed 4 bases, and the junction held 8 bases outside the gene matches. Germline lookup yields CDR1 GTSNPN and CDR2 SVGIG (reference sequence). This CDR3 comprises 14 residues. The CDR3 sequence is CAWGSDRGLETQYF. CDR3 coding DNA: TGTGCCTGGGGGTCGGACAGGGGACTAGAGACCCAGTACTTC.

The chain couples TRBV7-9 to TRBJ1-6; TRBD1 matches 10 bases. V lost 1 base to trimming and J lost 8 bases; unmatched junction nucleotides: 14. Germline CDR1 reads SEHNR; CDR2 reads FQNEAQ (reference sequence). The CDR3 totals 19 residues. CDR3 nucleotides: TGTGCCAGCAGCTTAGGACAGCGGTCCGGGACAGGGGAGGATTCACCCCTCCACTTT. Protein product: CASSLGQRSGTGEDSPLHF.

This sequence joins TRBV4-1 and TRBJ2-2; D perhaps matches TRBD1 (7 bases). The V gene lost 4 bases and the J gene lost 5 bases, with 17 bases spanning the gap. Germline CDR1 and CDR2: MGHRA and YSYEKL. This CDR3 region has 16 residues. The CDR3: CASSLGGGLGTGELFF. CDR3 DNA: TGCGCCAGCAGCCTCGGAGGGGGCCTTGGTACCGGGGAGCTGTTTTTT.

The chain is built from TRBV19 and TRBJ2-1; no firm D call. The germline gives CDR1 LNHDA, CDR2 SQIVND (reference sequence). V gave up 4 bases and J gave up 2 bases, with 9 bases separating them. This CDR3 region has 14 residues. CDR3 sequence reads: CASSTLGTYNEQFF. CDR3 sequence (DNA): TGTGCCAGTAGTACGCTAGGTACCTACAATGAGCAGTTCTTC.

The rearrangement uses TRBV6-5 and TRBJ2-7; weak D call: TRBD1 (7 bases). The length of the CDR3 is 13 residues. V shed 6 bases and J shed 6 bases, with 15 bases lying between them. Germline lookup yields CDR1 MNHEY and CDR2 SVGAGI. The DNA of the CDR3 is TGTGCCAGCAGGACAGGGAGGATAGGCGAGCAGTACTTC. It codes for CASRTGRIGEQYF.

The rearrangement joins TRBV6-6 to TRBJ2-1, with a weak D call TRBD2 (5 bases). The CDR3 contains 16 residues. Per the germline V gene, CDR1 is MNHNY and CDR2 is SVGAGI (reference sequence). Between the trimmed V and J ends, which lost 7 bases and 6 bases, there was a span of 22 bases. The CDR3 is CASILTGRGSVNEQFF. In DNA, the CDR3 is TGTGCCAGCATTCTTACGGGTCGGGGTAGCGTCAATGAGCAGTTCTTC.

The chain couples TRBV9 to TRBJ1-1; D remains unclear. Germline V gives CDR1 SGDLS, CDR2 YYNGEE. V lost 0 bases and J lost 2, with 8 bases in between. The CDR3 has 14 residues. The CDR3 DNA follows: TGTGCCAGCAGCGTAGAAGGAGAAAACACTGAAGCTTTCTTT. Translating gives CASSVEGENTEAFF.

The chain combines TRBV6-1 with TRBJ2-7; 7 bases line up with TRBD1. The CDR3 length is 15 residues. Germline V lookup: CDR1 MNHNS, CDR2 SASEGT. The junction had 8 bases not matched to a gene; V was cut back by 5 bases and J by 1 base. The DNA of the CDR3 is TGTGCCAGCAGTTCCGGGACAGCCATTTCCTACGAGCAGTACTTC. Translated, it gives CASSSGTAISYEQYF.

CDR3 sequence reads: CASSLLGARGYTF. The CDR3 DNA is TGTGCCAGCAGTTTACTGGGGGCGCGTGGCTACACCTTC. The rearrangement joins TRBV28 to TRBJ1-2; D perhaps matches TRBD1 (6 bases). This CDR3 is built from 13 residues. Germline V lookup: CDR1 MDHEN, CDR2 SYDVKM. V gave up 2 bases and J gave up 7 bases, with 11 bases separating them.

The V and J genes are TRBV6-1 and TRBJ1-1, with TRBD1 matching 10 bases. Germline CDR1 MNHNS, CDR2 SASEGT. The CDR3 runs to 15 residues. V shed 8 bases and J 5 bases; nucleotides not matched to a gene: 11. CDR3 in amino acids: CASPGGDRGMTEAFF. The CDR3, as DNA: TGTGCCAGCCCGGGGGGGGACAGGGGAATGACTGAAGCTTTCTTT.

The rearrangement links TRBV30 to TRBJ2-2, with 11 bases identical to TRBD2. The ends lost 1 base at V and 2 bases at J; junction bases unmatched: 9. The CDR3 extends over 18 amino acids. Per germline, CDR1 GTSNPN and CDR2 SVGIG (reference sequence). The CDR3 nucleotides are TGTGCCTGGAGTGCCCCGGGACTAGCGGTGATCAACACCGGGGAGCTGTTTTTT. Translated, it gives CAWSAPGLAVINTGELFF.

This rearrangement joins TRBV28 to TRBJ2-7, with 7 bases lining up with TRBD2. This CDR3 contains 14 residues. V dropped 3 bases and J dropped 2; count of bases not matched to a gene: 4. The germline V gene encodes CDR1 MDHEN and CDR2 SYDVKM. The CDR3: CASSLGGSTYEQYF. The CDR3 DNA sequence: TGTGCCAGCAGTTTGGGAGGGAGCACCTACGAGCAGTACTTC. Full variable domain (rest looked up from reference TRBV28 and TRBJ2-7): DVKVTQSSRYLVKRTGEKVFLECVQDMDHENMFWYRQDPGLGLRLIYFSYDVKMKEKGDIPEGYSVSREKKERFSLILESASTNQTSMYLCASSLGGSTYEQYFGPGTRLTVT.

In its sample, this clone was seen a few times. The V gene is TRBV27, the J gene TRBJ2-1, with 13 positions matching TRBD2. Germline CDR1 and CDR2: MNHEY and SMNVEV (reference sequence). This CDR3 has 16 amino acids. J gave up 9 bases and V 4 bases, and 9 bases lay outside the gene matches. CDR3 bases: TGTGCCAGCAGTTCAACCCGAGGACTAGCGGGAGTTGAGCAGTTCTTC. It is translated as CASSSTRGLAGVEQFF.

The J gene is TRBJ2-7, the V gene TRBV5-4; D perhaps matches TRBD2 (8 bases). Trimming cost V 2 bases and J 2 bases, with 14 bases left between them. CDR1 is SGHNT and CDR2 is YYREEE in the germline V gene (reference sequence). This CDR3 contains 15 residues. CDR3: CASSFSSGTAYEQYF. CDR3 DNA sequence: TGTGCCAGCAGCTTCAGTAGCGGGACAGCCTACGAGCAGTACTTC.

J is TRBJ2-7 and V is TRBV13, with D perhaps matching TRBD2 (6 bases). This CDR3 comprises 13 residues. The germline V and J ends were trimmed by 5 bases and 2 bases, with 10 bases remaining between them. Germline-derived CDR1 and CDR2 are PRHDT and FYEKMQ (reference sequence). CDR3 region: CASSGTLTYEQYF. The CDR3, as DNA: TGTGCCAGCAGCGGGACTCTCACCTACGAGCAGTACTTC.

This clone was seen a handful of times. V usage is TRBV11-2 and J usage is TRBJ2-2, with a weak D call TRBD2 (5 bases). Germline assignment: CDR1 SGHAT and CDR2 FQNNGV. V was clipped by 1 base and J by 8 bases, with 11 bases between them. The CDR3 contains 14 residues. The CDR3 spells CASSLALASGELFF. The DNA of the CDR3 is TGTGCCAGCAGCTTAGCTCTAGCTAGTGGGGAGCTGTTTTTT.

The chain has TRBV5-6 and TRBJ2-3; possible D gene TRBD2, 5 bases. Trimming removed 4 bases from V and 3 bases from J, with 24 bases in between. Germline CDR1 SGHDT, CDR2 YYEEEE. The length of the CDR3 is 18 residues. Here the CDR3 DNA reads TGTGCCAGCAGCAGAGGTCGTGGTAGCGAGCGCATAACAGATACGCAGTATTTT. Its protein is CASSRGRGSERITDTQYF.

This clone has just a few counts. The chain carries TRBV7-2 and TRBJ1-1, with D uncertain. CDR1 and CDR2 from the germline V gene are SGHTA and FQGNSA. V was trimmed by 5 bases and J by 0 bases, leaving 7 bases between them. CDR3 size: 13 residues. The CDR3 coding sequence is TGTGCCAGCAGCCCCCATGTGAACACTGAAGCTTTCTTT. Residues: CASSPHVNTEAFF. Together with reference TRBV7-2 and TRBJ1-1, the CDR3 gives the full variable domain: GAGVSQSPSNKVTEKGKDVELRCDPISGHTALYWYRQSLGQGLEFLIYFQGNSAPDKSGLPSDRFSAERTGGSVSTLTIQRTQQEDSAVYLCASSPHVNTEAFFGQGTRLTVV.

The chain combines TRBV7-9 with TRBJ2-7; TRBD2 matches at 10 bases. Per the germline V gene, CDR1 is SEHNR and CDR2 is FQNEAQ (reference sequence). The trim removed 5 bases at V and 5 bases at J, leaving 6 bases unmatched. The CDR3 is made up of 14 amino acids. CDR3 DNA sequence: TGTGCCAGCAGCATCGGGACTAGCGCCCACGAGCAGTACTTC. This gives the protein CASSIGTSAHEQYF.

This clone was seen a handful of times. The V and J genes are TRBV28 and TRBJ2-1; D is possibly TRBD2 (5 bases). In germline, CDR1 is MDHEN, CDR2 SYDVKM. Deletions cut 0 bases from V and 0 bases from J, with 9 bases between. The CDR3 is 16 residues long. CDR3 coding DNA: TGTGCCAGCAGTTTATGGCGGGCAAGCTCCTACAATGAGCAGTTCTTC. The encoded protein is CASSLWRASSYNEQFF.

This sequence joins TRBV7-9 and TRBJ2-1; tentative D call: TRBD2 (5 bases). The CDR3 totals 12 residues. V gave up 3 bases and J gave up 8 bases, with 8 bases separating them. Germline CDR1 and CDR2: SEHNR and FQNEAQ (reference sequence). CDR3 residues: CASSFLRDEQFF. As DNA, the CDR3 is TGTGCCAGCAGCTTTTTGAGGGATGAGCAGTTCTTC.

In its sample, this clone was seen a few times. The chain links TRBV4-1 to TRBJ2-3; 9 nucleotides align to TRBD2. CDR1 MGHRA and CDR2 YSYEKL come from the germline V gene. V shed 2 bases and J 2 bases; nucleotides not matched to a gene: 8. There are 17 residues in the CDR3. The DNA for the CDR3 is TGCGCCAGCAGCCAAAGCGTCGCGGGGGGGCCCACAGATACGCAGTATTTT. The encoded protein is CASSQSVAGGPTDTQYF.

V gene TRBV19 combines with J gene TRBJ1-1; 10 nucleotides agree with TRBD1. The J segment lost 5 bases and the V segment lost 8 bases, leaving 2 bases of the junction unmatched. Germline loops: CDR1 LNHDA, CDR2 SQIVND (reference sequence). The CDR3 is made up of 12 amino acids. The CDR3 sequence: CASDRGRTEAFF. The CDR3 DNA reads TGTGCCAGTGACAGGGGGCGTACTGAAGCTTTCTTT.

This clone has just one count. This chain links TRBV5-4 with TRBJ1-2; D unclear. V was shortened by 7 bases and J by 7 bases, with 20 bases between the two germline ends. The CDR3 consists of 14 residues. The germline gives CDR1 SGHNT, CDR2 YYREEE (reference sequence). Written as DNA, the CDR3 is TGTGCCAGCGGCTCTTGGGCCCTCGAGGGTGGCTACACCTTC. Encoded protein: CASGSWALEGGYTF.